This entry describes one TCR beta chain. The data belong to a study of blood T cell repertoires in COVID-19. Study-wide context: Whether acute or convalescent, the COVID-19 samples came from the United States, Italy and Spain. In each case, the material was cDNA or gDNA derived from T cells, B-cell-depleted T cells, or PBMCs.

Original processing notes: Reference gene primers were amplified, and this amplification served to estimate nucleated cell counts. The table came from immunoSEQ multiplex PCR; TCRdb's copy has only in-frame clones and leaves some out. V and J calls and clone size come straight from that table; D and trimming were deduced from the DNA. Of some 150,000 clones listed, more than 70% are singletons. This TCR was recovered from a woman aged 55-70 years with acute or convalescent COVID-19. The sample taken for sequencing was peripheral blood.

The CDR3 spells CASSLRRETQYF. CDR3 nucleotide sequence: TGTGCCAGCAGCTTGAGGCGTGAGACCCAGTACTTC. The chain is built from TRBV7-2 and TRBJ2-5; no clear D. Trimming cost V 3 bases and J 5 bases, with 7 bases left between them. From germline, CDR1 is SGHTA and CDR2 FQGNSA. The CDR3 covers 12 residues.